This T cell receptor (beta chain) was sequenced in a study of blood T cell repertoires in COVID-19. Background on the study: T cells, B-cell-depleted T cells, or PBMCs supplied cDNA or gDNA.

The CDR3 spans 14 residues. Trimming shortened V by 4 bases and J by 5 bases, and 14 bases separated the two germline ends. Germline assignment: CDR1 SEHNR and CDR2 FQNEAQ (reference sequence). As originally analysed: Researchers report that nucleated cell counts were estimated from reference gene primer amplification. Clones were read by immunoSEQ multiplex PCR, and TCRdb kept only the in-frame ones, dropping some. V, J and clone size reflect that table, while D and trimming were determined from the DNA. The sample has 90,000 or so clones, roughly nine tenths seen once. Patients from Seattle were sampled longitudinally, starting during active infection.

Material for sequencing was peripheral blood. The genes are TRBV7-9 and TRBJ2-5; a possible D gene is TRBD1 (6 bases). The sequence derives from a woman aged 55-69 years with COVID-19, enrolled during active disease. The CDR3 DNA reads TGTGCCAGCAGCTCCACAGGGTCGGGGGAGACCCAGTACTTC. Protein sequence: CASSSTGSGETQYF.